These T cell receptor beta chains were read from a single sample in a study of human T cells and chemical hapten exposure. From the RACE reads, TCRdb called clonotypes with MiXCR, one entry per CDR3 protein. Of about 68,000 distinct CDR3 sequences in the sample, approximately 11% were seen once. The sample consisted of whole blood, taken in connection with sensitization to the hapten diphenylcyclopropenone (DPC). These receptors originate from a woman aged 50 to 60 with alopecia areata. Some clones in this sample may be carry-over from other donors' samples. Each CDR3 is given with its conserved first and last residue. The size entry is marked missing in some rows and otherwise reads once, few, many or a size class.

many	TRBV30	CAWRDPGLNEQFF
many	TRBV14	CASSRQSVNTGELFF
few	TRBV2	CASSDFLGGNTEAFF
many	TRBV28	CASSLTETYYGYTF
few	TRBV18	CASSPRSPTNYGYTF
many	TRBV14	CASSRPGGAVHEQYF
many	TRBV19	CASGFTGTATYEQYF
many	TRBV21-1	CASSKVGVFGEKLFF
many	TRBV5-1	CASSTVAGSGLEQFF
many	TRBV2	CASSEERTNTGELFF
many	TRBV7-8	CASSLSGNSNQPQHF
many	TRBV3-1	CASSQRADVDTQYF
-	TRBV18	CASSIQGPYSNQPQHF
many	TRBV6-2/TRBV6-3	CASSYERRGGNEQFF
many	TRBV12-3/TRBV12-4	CASRPTGGEGANVLTF
-	TRBV29-1	CSVGQGRIEQFF
many	TRBV11-2	CASSLEVGGGQYF
-	TRBV29-1	CSVGASVSSYNEQFF
-	TRBV28	CASSPTGSGEETQYF
many	TRBV6-5	CASSYSGTTVVYEQYF
-	TRBV9	CASSGVEGALYEQYF
-	TRBV7-2	CASSLSSFSGNTIYF
few	TRBV11-2	CASSSNIRQDTQYF
medium-sized	TRBV7-8	CASSAVLVPSSYNEQFF
-	TRBV7-2	CASSGRGVDTQYF